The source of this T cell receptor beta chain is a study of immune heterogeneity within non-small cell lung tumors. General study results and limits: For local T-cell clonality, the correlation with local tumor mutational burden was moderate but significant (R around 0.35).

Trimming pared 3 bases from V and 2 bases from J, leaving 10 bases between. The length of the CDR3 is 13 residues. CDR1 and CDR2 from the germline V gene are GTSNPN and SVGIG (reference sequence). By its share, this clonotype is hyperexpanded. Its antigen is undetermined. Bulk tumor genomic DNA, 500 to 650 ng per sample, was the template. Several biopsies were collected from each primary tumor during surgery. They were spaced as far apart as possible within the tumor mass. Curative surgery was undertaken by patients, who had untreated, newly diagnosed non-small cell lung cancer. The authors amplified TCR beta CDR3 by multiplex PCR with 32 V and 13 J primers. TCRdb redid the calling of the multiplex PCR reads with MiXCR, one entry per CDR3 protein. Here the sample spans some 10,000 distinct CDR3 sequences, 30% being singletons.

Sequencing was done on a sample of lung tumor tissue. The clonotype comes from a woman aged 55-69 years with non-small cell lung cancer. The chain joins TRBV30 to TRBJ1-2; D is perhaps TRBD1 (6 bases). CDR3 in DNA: TGTGCCTGGAGCCTTGGACAGAACTATGGCTACACCTTC. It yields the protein CAWSLGQNYGYTF.